Shown below are 9 T cell receptor beta chains from a single sample sequenced in a study of T cell clones after liver transplantation. This table comes from immunoSEQ multiplex PCR, and its TCRdb copy is limited to in-frame clones, with some not included. The sample records tens of thousands of clones, around 94% being singletons. The material was CD8+ T cells from blood, obtained 12 months after liver transplant. The receptors here all came from a human patient who received a liver transplant. Some T cells may originate from the graft donor.

This chain links TRBV9 with TRBJ1-2, with D unclear. This CDR3 contains 15 residues. Trimming removed 4 bases from V and 2 bases from J, with 15 bases in between. Looked up from germline, CDR1 is SGDLS and CDR2 is YYNGEE. CDR3: CASSPPGVPNYGYTF. In nucleotides, the CDR3 is TGTGCCAGCAGCCCGCCGGGTGTTCCGAACTATGGCTACACCTTC.

This chain uses TRBV7-9 with TRBJ2-3; maybe TRBD2 (6 bases). V lost 5 bases to trimming and J lost 0 bases, with 12 bases between them. This CDR3 region has 15 residues. Per germline, CDR1 SEHNR and CDR2 FQNEAQ (reference sequence). CDR3 sequence reads: CASSPPLASTDTQYF. CDR3 nucleotides: TGTGCCAGCAGCCCGCCCCTAGCGAGCACAGATACGCAGTATTTT. The entire variable domain, with the rest obtained from reference TRBV7-9 and TRBJ2-3, is as follows: DTGVSQNPRHKITKRGQNVTFRCDPISEHNRLYWYRQTLGQGPEFLTYFQNEAQLEKSRLLSDRFSAERPKGSFSTLEIQRTEQGDSAMYLCASSPPLASTDTQYFGPGTRLTVL.

The chain links TRBV28 to TRBJ2-3, with a possible D match to TRBD2 (6 bases). Germline CDR1 and CDR2: MDHEN and SYDVKM. The CDR3 sequence is 15 residues long. Trimming took off 4 bases at V and 2 bases at J, with 13 bases between the two ends. In nucleotides, the CDR3 is TGTGCCAGCAGTTCGCTAGCGACGACCACAGATACGCAGTATTTT. Protein sequence: CASSSLATTTDTQYF.

This clone showed up just once. The J gene is TRBJ2-5, the V gene TRBV7-8, with 7 bases aligning to TRBD2. This CDR3 spans 14 amino acids. Looked up from germline, CDR1 is SGHVS and CDR2 is FQNEAQ. The V and J ends lost 4 bases and 3 bases, in that order; junction bases with no gene match: 5. This CDR3 reads CASSSPGGEETQYF. The CDR3, as DNA: TGTGCCAGCAGCTCCCCGGGAGGCGAAGAGACCCAGTACTTC.

CDR3 region: CASRGTGQETQYF. The DNA for the CDR3 is TGTGCCAGCAGAGGGACAGGCCAAGAGACCCAGTACTTC. The chain joins TRBV27 to TRBJ2-5; 8 bases line up with TRBD1. CDR1 is MNHEY and CDR2 is SMNVEV in the germline V gene (reference sequence). The CDR3 has 13 amino acids. The V segment lost 6 bases and the J segment 1 base; nucleotides outside the gene matches: 1.

The rearrangement uses TRBV28 and TRBJ1-2; D is unclear. Trimming left V 10 bases short and J 2 bases short, with 26 bases between. The CDR3 totals 17 residues. From germline, CDR1 is MDHEN and CDR2 SYDVKM. The CDR3 DNA sequence: TGTGCCACCACCGTTCGTGCTGGTCCCGAGGCGAACTATGGCTACACCTTC. Residues: CATTVRAGPEANYGYTF.

The chain carries TRBV11-2 and TRBJ2-7; 9 bases map to TRBD2. CDR1 and CDR2 from the germline V gene are SGHAT and FQNNGV. V trimming: 0 bases; J trimming: 3 bases; junction bases outside the gene matches: 12. There are 18 residues in the CDR3. CDR3 sequence (DNA): TGTGCCAGCAGCTTAGATTCCCCGTTGCGGGAGGGCCACTACGAGCAGTACTTC. Its translation is CASSLDSPLREGHYEQYF.

The rearrangement joins TRBV19 to TRBJ2-3; D may be TRBD2 (5 bases). The CDR3 spans 15 residues. Germline V gene sequence: CDR1 LNHDA, CDR2 SQIVND (reference sequence). V lost 7 bases, J lost 0 bases, and 14 bases lay in between. The CDR3 DNA sequence: TGTGCCAGTATGGAGCGGAAACAGAGCACAGATACGCAGTATTTT. This codes for CASMERKQSTDTQYF.

This chain connects TRBV27 to TRBJ2-7; the match to TRBD2 covers 15 bases. The CDR3 covers 16 residues. With V trimmed by 6 bases and J by 3 bases, 6 bases remained unmatched. CDR1 is MNHEY, CDR2 SMNVEV, per germline (reference sequence). The CDR3 loop is CASRGLAGGLYYEQYF. The CDR3 region has the DNA TGTGCCAGCAGGGGACTAGCGGGAGGCCTGTACTACGAGCAGTACTTC.